This T cell receptor beta chain is drawn from a study of neoadjuvant anti-PD-1 for oral cavity cancer. On the study more broadly: Nivolumab at 3 mg/kg was mostly given biweekly, three to four doses, pre-surgery.

Germline loops: CDR1 LNHDA, CDR2 SQIVND (reference sequence). The CDR3 is made up of 19 amino acids. V dropped 1 base and J dropped 3; count of bases not matched to a gene: 14. Produced via immunoSEQ multiplex PCR; TCRdb's table is partial and in-frame only. The sample has roughly 67,000 clones; more than 70% are singletons. This specimen was PBMCs, taken before nivolumab (anti-PD-1) treatment. This chain joins TRBV19 and TRBJ2-1; 8 positions agree with TRBD1. The receptor's source is a person aged 35-79 years with oral cavity squamous cell carcinoma. CDR3 DNA sequence: TGTGCCAGTAGTATAGCGGCAGGGGGCCACTCCGGTGTCTACAATGAGCAGTTCTTC. Its protein is CASSIAAGGHSGVYNEQFF.